Sequencing of this TCR beta chain was carried out in a study of patients and donors after allogeneic stem cell transplantation. This clonotype was detected a few times. TCRdb called the RT-PCR reads again in MiXCR, with one record for every CDR3 protein. The sample shows roughly 880,000 distinct CDR3 sequences, 15% to 20% of them seen only once. V was clipped by 5 bases and J by 3 bases, with 15 bases between them. The V gene's germline CDR1 is SGHKS and CDR2 YYEKEE (reference sequence). This CDR3 is 15 amino acids long. The source material was blood, either unsorted or a sorted T cell fraction (not recorded which). This receptor was obtained from a human donor who was either an allogeneic HSCT recipient or a stem cell or donor lymphocyte infusion donor (not recorded which). It is not recorded whose cells these are; they may come from a transplant donor. The chain recombines TRBV5-5 with TRBJ1-5; possible D gene TRBD1, 6 bases. The CDR3 DNA follows: TGTGCCAGCAGTATACACGGGGGCCACAATCAGCCCCAGCATTTT. Translation: CASSIHGGHNQPQHF.